Following are 2 T cell receptor beta chains from one sample sequenced in a study of T cell repertoires in cytomegalovirus infection. TCRdb recomputed calls from the reads with MiXCR, one row per CDR3 protein. Found here are some 200,000 distinct CDR3 sequences, approximately 19% of them singletons; the top ten hold 2.5% to 3%. Sequencing was done on a sample of PBMCs. Receptors were obtained from a human donor in good health (CMV status not recorded). Some clones in this sample may be carry-over from other donors' samples.

Only a few counts were recorded for this clonotype. The CDR3 reads CASSPGGYGYTF. The CDR3 coding sequence is TGTGCCAGCAGCCCAGGGGGCTATGGCTACACCTTC. This chain links TRBV12-3 or TRBV12-4 with TRBJ1-2, with 7 positions matching TRBD1. The J segment lost 4 bases and the V segment lost 6 bases, leaving 2 bases of the junction unmatched. The CDR3 length is 12 residues.

A few counts support this clonotype. CDR3 amino acids: CASSLLGSGANVLTF. Written as DNA, the CDR3 is TGTGCCAGCAGTTTACTGGGCTCTGGGGCCAACGTCCTGACTTTC. The V and J genes are TRBV28 and TRBJ2-6; no clear D gene. V gave up 2 bases and J gave up 0 bases, with 5 bases separating them. Per the germline V gene, CDR1 is MDHEN and CDR2 is SYDVKM. CDR3 length: 15 amino acids.